This TCR beta chain was obtained from a study of blood T cell repertoires in COVID-19. Per the original methods: Counts of nucleated cells, estimated from reference gene primer amplification, were obtained. Clones were read by immunoSEQ multiplex PCR, and TCRdb kept only the in-frame ones, dropping some. V and J calls and clone size follow that table, whereas D and trimming were derived from the DNA. The repertoire includes roughly 250,000 clones, over 70% of them detected once, and approximately 3.4% sits in the top ten. Enrollees, roughly 18 to 90 years old, lived in about two dozen US areas. Each participant's cohort was designated according to participant-reported clinical history. Participants in the exposed group had met a COVID-19 case in the 2 weeks before joining the study. This clone came up once. The CDR3 length is 16 residues. V lost 4 bases, J lost 7 bases, and 11 bases stayed unmatched. Per germline, CDR1 LGHDT and CDR2 YNNKEL (reference sequence).

This clonotype was sampled from a woman in her forties who had been exposed to COVID-19. The chain carries TRBV3-1 (or the pseudogene TRBV3-2) and TRBJ2-1; 9 bases fit TRBD2. The source material was PBMCs or T cells enriched from blood (not recorded which). The CDR3 DNA sequence: TGTGCCAGCAGCCCACTGACTGGCGGGGGGGCAAATGAGCAGTTCTTC. This translates into CASSPLTGGGANEQFF.